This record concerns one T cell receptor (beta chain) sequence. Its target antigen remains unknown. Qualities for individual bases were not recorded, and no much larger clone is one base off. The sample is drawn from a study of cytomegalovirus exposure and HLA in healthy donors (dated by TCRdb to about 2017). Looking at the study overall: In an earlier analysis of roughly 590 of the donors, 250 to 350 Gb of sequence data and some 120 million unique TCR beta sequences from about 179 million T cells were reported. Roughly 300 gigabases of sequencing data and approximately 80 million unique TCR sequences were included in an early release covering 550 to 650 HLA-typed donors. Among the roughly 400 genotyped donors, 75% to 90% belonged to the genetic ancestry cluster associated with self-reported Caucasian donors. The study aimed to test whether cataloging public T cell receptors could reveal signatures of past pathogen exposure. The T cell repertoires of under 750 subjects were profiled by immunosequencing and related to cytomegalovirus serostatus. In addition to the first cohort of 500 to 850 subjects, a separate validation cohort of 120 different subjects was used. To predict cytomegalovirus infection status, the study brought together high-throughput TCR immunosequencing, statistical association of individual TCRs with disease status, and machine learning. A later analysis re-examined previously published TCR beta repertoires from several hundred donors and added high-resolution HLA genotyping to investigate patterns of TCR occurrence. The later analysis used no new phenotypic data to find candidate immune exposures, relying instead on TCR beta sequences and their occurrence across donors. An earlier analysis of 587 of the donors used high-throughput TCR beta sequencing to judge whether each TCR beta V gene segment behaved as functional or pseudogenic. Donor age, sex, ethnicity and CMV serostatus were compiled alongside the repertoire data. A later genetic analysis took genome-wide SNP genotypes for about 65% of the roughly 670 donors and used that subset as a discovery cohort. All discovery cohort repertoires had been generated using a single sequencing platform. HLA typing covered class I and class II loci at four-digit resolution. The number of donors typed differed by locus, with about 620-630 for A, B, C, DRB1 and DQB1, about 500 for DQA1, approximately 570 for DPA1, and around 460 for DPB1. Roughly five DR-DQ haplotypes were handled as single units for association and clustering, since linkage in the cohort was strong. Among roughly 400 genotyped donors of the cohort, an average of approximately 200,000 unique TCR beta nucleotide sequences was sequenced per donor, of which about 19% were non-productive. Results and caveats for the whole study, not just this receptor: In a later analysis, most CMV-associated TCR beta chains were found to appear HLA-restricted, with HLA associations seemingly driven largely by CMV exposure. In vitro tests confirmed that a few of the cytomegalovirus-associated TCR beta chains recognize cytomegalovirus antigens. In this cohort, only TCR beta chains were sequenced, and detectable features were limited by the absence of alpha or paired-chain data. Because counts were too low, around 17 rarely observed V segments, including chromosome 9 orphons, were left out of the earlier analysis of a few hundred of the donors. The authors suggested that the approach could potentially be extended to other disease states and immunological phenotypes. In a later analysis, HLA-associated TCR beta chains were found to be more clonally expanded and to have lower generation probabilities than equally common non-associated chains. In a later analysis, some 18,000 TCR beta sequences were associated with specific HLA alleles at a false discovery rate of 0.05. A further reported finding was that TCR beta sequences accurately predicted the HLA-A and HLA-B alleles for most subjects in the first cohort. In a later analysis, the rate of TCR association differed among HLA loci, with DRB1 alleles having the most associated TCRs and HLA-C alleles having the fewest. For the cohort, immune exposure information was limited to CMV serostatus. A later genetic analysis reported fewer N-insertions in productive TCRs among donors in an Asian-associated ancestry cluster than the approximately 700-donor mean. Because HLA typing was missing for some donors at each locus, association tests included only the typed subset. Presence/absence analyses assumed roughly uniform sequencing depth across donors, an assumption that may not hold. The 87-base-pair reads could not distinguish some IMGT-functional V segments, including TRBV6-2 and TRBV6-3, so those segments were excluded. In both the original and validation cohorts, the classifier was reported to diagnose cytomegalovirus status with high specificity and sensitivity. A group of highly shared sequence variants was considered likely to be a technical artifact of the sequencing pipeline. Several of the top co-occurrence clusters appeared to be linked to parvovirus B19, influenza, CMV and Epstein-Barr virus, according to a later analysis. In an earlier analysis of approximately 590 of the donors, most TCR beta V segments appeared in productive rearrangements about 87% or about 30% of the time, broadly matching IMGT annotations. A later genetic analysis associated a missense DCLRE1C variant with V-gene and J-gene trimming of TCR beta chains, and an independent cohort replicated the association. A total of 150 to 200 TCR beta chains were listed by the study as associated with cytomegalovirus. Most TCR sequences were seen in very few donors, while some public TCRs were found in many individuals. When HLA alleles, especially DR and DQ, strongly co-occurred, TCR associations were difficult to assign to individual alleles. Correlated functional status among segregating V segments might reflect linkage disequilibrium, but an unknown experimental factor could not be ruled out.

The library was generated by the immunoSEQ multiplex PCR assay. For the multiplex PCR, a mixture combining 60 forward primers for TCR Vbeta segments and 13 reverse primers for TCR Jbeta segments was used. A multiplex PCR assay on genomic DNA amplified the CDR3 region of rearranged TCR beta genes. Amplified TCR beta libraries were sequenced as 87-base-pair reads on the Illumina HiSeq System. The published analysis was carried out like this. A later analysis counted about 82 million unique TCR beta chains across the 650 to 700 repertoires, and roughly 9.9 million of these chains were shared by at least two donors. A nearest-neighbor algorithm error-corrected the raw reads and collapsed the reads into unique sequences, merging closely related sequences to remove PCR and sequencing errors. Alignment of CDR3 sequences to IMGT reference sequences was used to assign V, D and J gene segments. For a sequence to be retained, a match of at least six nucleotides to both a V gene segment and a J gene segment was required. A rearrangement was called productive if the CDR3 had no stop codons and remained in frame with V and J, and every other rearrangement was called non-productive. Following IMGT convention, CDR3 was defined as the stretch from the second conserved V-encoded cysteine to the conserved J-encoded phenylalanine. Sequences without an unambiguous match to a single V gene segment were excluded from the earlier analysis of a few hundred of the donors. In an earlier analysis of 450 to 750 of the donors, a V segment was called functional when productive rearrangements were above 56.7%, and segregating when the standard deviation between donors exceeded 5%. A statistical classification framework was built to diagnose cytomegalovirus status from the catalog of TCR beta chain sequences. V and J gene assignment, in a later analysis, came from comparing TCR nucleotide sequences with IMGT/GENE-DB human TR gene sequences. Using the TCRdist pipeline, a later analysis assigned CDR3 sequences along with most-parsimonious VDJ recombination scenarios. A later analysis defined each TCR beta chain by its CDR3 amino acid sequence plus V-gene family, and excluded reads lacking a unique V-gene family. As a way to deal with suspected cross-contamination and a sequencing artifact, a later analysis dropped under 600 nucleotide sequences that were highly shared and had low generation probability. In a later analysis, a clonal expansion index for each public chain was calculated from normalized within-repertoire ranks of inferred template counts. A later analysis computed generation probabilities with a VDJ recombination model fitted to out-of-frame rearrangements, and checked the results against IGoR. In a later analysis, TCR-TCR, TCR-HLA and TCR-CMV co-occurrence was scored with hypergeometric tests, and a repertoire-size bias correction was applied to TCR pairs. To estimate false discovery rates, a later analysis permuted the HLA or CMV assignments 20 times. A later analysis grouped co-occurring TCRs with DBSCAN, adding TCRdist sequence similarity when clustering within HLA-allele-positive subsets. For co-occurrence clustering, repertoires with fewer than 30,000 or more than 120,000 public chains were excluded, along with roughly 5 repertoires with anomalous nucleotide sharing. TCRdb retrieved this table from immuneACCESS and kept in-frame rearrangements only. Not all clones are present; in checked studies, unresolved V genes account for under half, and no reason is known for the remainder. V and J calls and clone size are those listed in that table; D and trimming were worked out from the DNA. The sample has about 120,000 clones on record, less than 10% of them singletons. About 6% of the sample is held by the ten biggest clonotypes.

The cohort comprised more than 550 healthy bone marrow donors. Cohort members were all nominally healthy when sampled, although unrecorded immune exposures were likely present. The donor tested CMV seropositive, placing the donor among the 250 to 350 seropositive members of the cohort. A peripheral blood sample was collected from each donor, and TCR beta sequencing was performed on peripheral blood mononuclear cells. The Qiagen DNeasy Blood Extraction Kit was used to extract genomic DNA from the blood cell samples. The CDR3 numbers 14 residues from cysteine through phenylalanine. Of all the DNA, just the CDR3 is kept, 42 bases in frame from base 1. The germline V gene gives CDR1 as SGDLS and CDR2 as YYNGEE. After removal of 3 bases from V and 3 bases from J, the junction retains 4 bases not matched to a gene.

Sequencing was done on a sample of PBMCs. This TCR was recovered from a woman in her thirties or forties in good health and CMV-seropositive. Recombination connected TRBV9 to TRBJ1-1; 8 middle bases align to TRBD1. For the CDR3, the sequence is CASSAMDRDTEAFF. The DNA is TGTGCCAGCAGCGCGATGGACAGGGACACTGAAGCTTTCTTT.